This T cell receptor (beta chain) was documented in a study of blood T cell repertoires in COVID-19. This CDR3 is 16 amino acids long. Germline V lookup: CDR1 MGHRA, CDR2 YSYEKL. The ends were cut back, 4 bases at V and 0 bases at J, with 16 bases in the middle. The assay was immunoSEQ multiplex PCR, and TCRdb's table has in-frame clones only and misses some. Of some 300,000 clones detected, approximately 86% appear once; the ten largest clones hold around 13%. The source material was peripheral blood. This clonotype was sampled from a woman aged 70-85 years with COVID-19, enrolled during active disease. The chain uses TRBV4-1 and TRBJ2-7, with D perhaps matching TRBD2 (5 bases). The CDR3 reads CASSPPPEESSYEQYF. DNA for the CDR3: TGCGCCAGCAGCCCCCCACCGGAGGAGAGCTCCTACGAGCAGTACTTC.